A selection of T cell receptor beta chains follows, all from one sample in a study of blood T cell repertoires in COVID-19. Produced via immunoSEQ multiplex PCR; TCRdb's table is partial and in-frame only. The sample has roughly 280,000 clones; 85% to 90% are singletons. Sample: PBMCs or T cells enriched from blood (not recorded which). The receptors shown here come from a young woman who had recovered from COVID-19. The CDR3 runs from the conserved cysteine through the conserved F or W. The order of the fields is J gene, V gene, clone size, D gene, CDR3 protein, CDR3 DNA. A D gene is named only where the DNA matches it firmly. Clone size is given for some rows only: seen once, a few or many times, or a class if the clone is expanded.

j_gene: TRBJ1-2; v_gene: TRBV19; abundance: -; d_gene: -; CDR3aa: CATARNIFYGYTF; CDR3nt: TGTGCCACCGCGAGGAACATCTTCTATGGCTACACCTTC
j_gene: TRBJ2-2; v_gene: TRBV25-1; abundance: few; d_gene: -; CDR3aa: CASSKRIGELFF; CDR3nt: TGTGCCAGCAGTAAGAGAATAGGGGAGCTGTTTTTT
j_gene: TRBJ1-2; v_gene: TRBV5-1; abundance: -; d_gene: TRBD1; CDR3aa: CASSLLTGDYGYTF; CDR3nt: TGCGCCAGCAGCTTGCTAACAGGGGACTATGGCTACACCTTC
j_gene: TRBJ2-1; v_gene: TRBV4-1; abundance: -; d_gene: TRBD2; CDR3aa: CASSQPVGTKDNEQFF; CDR3nt: TGCGCCAGCAGCCAACCGGTAGGGACTAAAGACAATGAGCAGTTCTTC
j_gene: TRBJ1-5; v_gene: TRBV6-5; abundance: -; d_gene: -; CDR3aa: CASNEGELGQPQHF; CDR3nt: TGTGCCAGCAACGAAGGGGAATTGGGTCAGCCCCAGCATTTT
j_gene: TRBJ2-2; v_gene: TRBV4-1; abundance: -; d_gene: -; CDR3aa: CASSQENRDGELFF; CDR3nt: TGCGCCAGCAGCCAAGAAAACAGGGACGGGGAGCTGTTTTTT
j_gene: TRBJ1-5; v_gene: TRBV10-3; abundance: -; d_gene: TRBD1; CDR3aa: CAIGRTGEGQPQHF; CDR3nt: TGTGCCATCGGGAGGACAGGGGAGGGGCAGCCCCAGCATTTT
j_gene: TRBJ1-1; v_gene: TRBV5-1; abundance: -; d_gene: -; CDR3aa: CASSLDSSNTEAFF; CDR3nt: TGCGCCAGCAGCCTGGACAGTTCGAACACTGAAGCTTTCTTT
j_gene: TRBJ1-1; v_gene: TRBV5-1; abundance: -; d_gene: -; CDR3aa: CASSLLTGNTEAFF; CDR3nt: TGCGCCAGCAGCCTCCTTACGGGGAACACTGAAGCTTTCTTT
j_gene: TRBJ2-2; v_gene: TRBV2; abundance: -; d_gene: TRBD1; CDR3aa: CASRDRVVGELFF; CDR3nt: TGTGCCAGCAGAGACAGGGTCGTCGGGGAGCTGTTTTTT
j_gene: TRBJ1-3; v_gene: TRBV19; abundance: -; d_gene: -; CDR3aa: CASSFQGGSGNTIYF; CDR3nt: TGTGCCAGTAGTTTCCAAGGGGGCTCTGGAAACACCATATATTTT
j_gene: TRBJ2-4; v_gene: TRBV12-5; abundance: few; d_gene: TRBD1; CDR3aa: CASAPGQGLAKNIQYF; CDR3nt: TGTGCTAGTGCCCCTGGACAGGGCCTAGCCAAAAACATTCAGTACTTC
j_gene: TRBJ1-2; v_gene: TRBV30; abundance: -; d_gene: -; CDR3aa: CAWSYGIASYGYTF; CDR3nt: TGTGCCTGGAGCTACGGGATCGCCAGCTATGGCTACACCTTC
j_gene: TRBJ2-1; v_gene: TRBV23-1; abundance: -; d_gene: TRBD1; CDR3aa: CASSLGDRGLNEQFF; CDR3nt: TGCGCCAGCAGTCTAGGGGACAGGGGTCTCAATGAGCAGTTCTTC
j_gene: TRBJ2-4; v_gene: TRBV7-2; abundance: -; d_gene: -; CDR3aa: CASSLAGRGDIQYF; CDR3nt: TGTGCCAGCAGCTTAGCGGGCAGGGGAGACATTCAGTACTTC
j_gene: TRBJ1-5; v_gene: TRBV7-8; abundance: -; d_gene: TRBD1; CDR3aa: CASSPGQGNQPQHF; CDR3nt: TGTGCCAGCAGCCCGGGACAGGGCAATCAGCCCCAGCATTTT
j_gene: TRBJ2-1; v_gene: TRBV4-1; abundance: -; d_gene: -; CDR3aa: CASMGGTYNEQFF; CDR3nt: TGCGCCAGCATGGGGGGTACCTACAATGAGCAGTTCTTC
j_gene: TRBJ2-2; v_gene: TRBV18; abundance: -; d_gene: -; CDR3aa: CASSPTSSRTGELFF; CDR3nt: TGTGCCAGCTCACCAACTAGCTCGCGCACCGGGGAGCTGTTTTTT
j_gene: TRBJ1-1; v_gene: TRBV2; abundance: -; d_gene: -; CDR3aa: CASSGQQNTEAFF; CDR3nt: TGTGCCAGCAGTGGACAGCAGAACACTGAAGCTTTCTTT
j_gene: TRBJ1-6; v_gene: TRBV28; abundance: -; d_gene: -; CDR3aa: CASSLVQYNSPLHF; CDR3nt: TGTGCCAGCAGTTTAGTACAGTATAATTCACCCCTCCACTTT
j_gene: TRBJ1-2; v_gene: TRBV28; abundance: -; d_gene: TRBD1; CDR3aa: CASSLGTGGAYGYGYTF; CDR3nt: TGTGCCAGCAGTTTAGGGACAGGGGGCGCATATGGTTATGGCTACACCTTC
j_gene: TRBJ2-7; v_gene: TRBV28; abundance: -; d_gene: TRBD1; CDR3aa: CASTTPPGSGQSYEQYF; CDR3nt: TGTGCCAGCACCACCCCGCCAGGCTCGGGACAGTCCTACGAGCAGTACTTC
j_gene: TRBJ2-7; v_gene: TRBV6-5; abundance: -; d_gene: TRBD1; CDR3aa: CASSLRDRGSEQYF; CDR3nt: TGTGCCAGCAGTCTCCGGGACAGAGGGAGCGAGCAGTACTTC
j_gene: TRBJ1-3; v_gene: TRBV19; abundance: -; d_gene: -; CDR3aa: CASIRDFSGNTIYF; CDR3nt: TGTGCCAGTATTCGGGATTTCTCTGGAAACACCATATATTTT
j_gene: TRBJ1-5; v_gene: TRBV7-7; abundance: -; d_gene: -; CDR3aa: CASSLNGEVGNQPQHF; CDR3nt: TGTGCTAGCAGCTTAAACGGGGAGGTGGGCAATCAGCCCCAGCATTTT
j_gene: TRBJ1-2; v_gene: TRBV5-1; abundance: few; d_gene: -; CDR3aa: CASSLDLYYGYTF; CDR3nt: TGCGCCAGCAGCTTGGATCTGTACTATGGCTACACCTTC
j_gene: TRBJ2-2; v_gene: TRBV5-5; abundance: -; d_gene: -; CDR3aa: CASSLVPDIQSGELFF; CDR3nt: TGTGCCAGCAGCTTGGTTCCGGACATTCAGAGCGGGGAGCTGTTTTTT
j_gene: TRBJ2-6; v_gene: TRBV5-5; abundance: -; d_gene: TRBD1; CDR3aa: CASRKTGLGSGANVLTF; CDR3nt: TGTGCCAGCAGGAAGACAGGGTTGGGCTCTGGGGCCAACGTCCTGACTTTC
j_gene: TRBJ1-3; v_gene: TRBV2; abundance: once; d_gene: -; CDR3aa: CASTRTMGDTIYF; CDR3nt: TGTGCCAGCACCAGGACTATGGGCGACACCATATATTTT
j_gene: TRBJ2-7; v_gene: TRBV5-1; abundance: -; d_gene: -; CDR3aa: CASSLEGRGGHEQYF; CDR3nt: TGCGCCAGCAGCCTGGAAGGGCGGGGTGGCCACGAGCAGTACTTC
j_gene: TRBJ2-7; v_gene: TRBV21-1; abundance: once; d_gene: -; CDR3aa: CASSKVGQKSTYEQYF; CDR3nt: TGTGCCAGCAGCAAAGTAGGACAGAAATCCACCTACGAGCAGTACTTC
j_gene: TRBJ1-2; v_gene: TRBV3-1/TRBV3-2; abundance: -; d_gene: -; CDR3aa: CASSLQGASNYGYTF; CDR3nt: TGTGCCAGCAGCCTACAGGGAGCTTCGAACTATGGCTACACCTTC
j_gene: TRBJ1-4; v_gene: TRBV10-1; abundance: -; d_gene: TRBD1; CDR3aa: CASRRTGVEEKLFF; CDR3nt: TGCGCCAGCAGGAGGACAGGGGTGGAGGAAAAACTGTTTTTT
j_gene: TRBJ1-2; v_gene: TRBV11-2; abundance: -; d_gene: -; CDR3aa: CASSLARGTGGYTF; CDR3nt: TGTGCCAGCAGCTTGGCCCGCGGTACTGGGGGCTACACCTTC
j_gene: TRBJ1-6; v_gene: TRBV5-4; abundance: -; d_gene: TRBD1; CDR3aa: CASSYGTVNSPLHF; CDR3nt: TGTGCCAGCAGCTACGGGACAGTAAATTCACCCCTCCACTTT
j_gene: TRBJ1-3; v_gene: TRBV11-2; abundance: -; d_gene: -; CDR3aa: CASSWDIPSGNTIYF; CDR3nt: TGTGCCAGCAGCTGGGACATTCCCTCTGGAAACACCATATATTTT
j_gene: TRBJ1-5; v_gene: TRBV19; abundance: -; d_gene: -; CDR3aa: CASSMSGNHQPQHF; CDR3nt: TGTGCCAGTAGTATGTCGGGGAATCATCAGCCCCAGCATTTT
j_gene: TRBJ2-7; v_gene: TRBV3-1/TRBV3-2; abundance: -; d_gene: TRBD2; CDR3aa: CASSQSSGLAGVEQYF; CDR3nt: TGTGCCAGCAGCCAATCCTCCGGACTAGCGGGGGTTGAGCAGTACTTC
j_gene: TRBJ2-7; v_gene: TRBV3-1/TRBV3-2; abundance: -; d_gene: -; CDR3aa: CASSQDPSSYEQYF; CDR3nt: TGTGCCAGCAGCCAAGACCCCAGCTCCTACGAGCAGTACTTC
j_gene: TRBJ2-3; v_gene: TRBV5-5; abundance: -; d_gene: TRBD1; CDR3aa: CASSLDRGSTDTQYF; CDR3nt: TGTGCCAGCAGTTTAGACAGGGGGAGCACAGATACGCAGTATTTT
j_gene: TRBJ1-4; v_gene: TRBV7-2; abundance: -; d_gene: TRBD1; CDR3aa: CASSLVTGGEKLFF; CDR3nt: TGTGCCAGCAGCTTGGTGACAGGGGGTGAAAAACTGTTTTTT
j_gene: TRBJ1-1; v_gene: TRBV5-1; abundance: -; d_gene: TRBD1; CDR3aa: CASSSGTGAYMNTEAFF; CDR3nt: TGCGCCAGCAGCTCCGGGACAGGGGCCTATATGAACACTGAAGCTTTCTTT
j_gene: TRBJ2-5; v_gene: TRBV7-2; abundance: -; d_gene: TRBD2; CDR3aa: CASSFTSGGETQYF; CDR3nt: TGTGCCAGCAGCTTTACCAGCGGGGGGGAGACCCAGTACTTC
j_gene: TRBJ2-7; v_gene: TRBV7-2; abundance: -; d_gene: -; CDR3aa: CASSLARSEQYF; CDR3nt: TGTGCCAGCAGCTTAGCGAGAAGCGAGCAGTACTTC
j_gene: TRBJ1-5; v_gene: TRBV9; abundance: -; d_gene: TRBD1; CDR3aa: CASSLGQGSQPQHF; CDR3nt: TGTGCCAGCAGCTTAGGACAGGGCAGTCAGCCCCAGCATTTT
j_gene: TRBJ2-7; v_gene: TRBV7-9; abundance: -; d_gene: -; CDR3aa: CASSFDRFSYEQYF; CDR3nt: TGTGCCAGCAGCTTTGACAGGTTCTCCTACGAGCAGTACTTC
j_gene: TRBJ1-3; v_gene: TRBV7-3; abundance: -; d_gene: -; CDR3aa: CASSPGPSSGNTIYF; CDR3nt: TGTGCCAGCAGCCCAGGGCCCAGCTCTGGAAACACCATATATTTT
j_gene: TRBJ2-1; v_gene: TRBV9; abundance: -; d_gene: TRBD2; CDR3aa: CASSIGTSEMEGQFF; CDR3nt: TGTGCCAGCAGCATCGGGACTAGCGAGATGGAGGGGCAGTTCTTC
j_gene: TRBJ1-2; v_gene: TRBV6-6; abundance: -; d_gene: TRBD1; CDR3aa: CASSYPTGADYGYTF; CDR3nt: TGTGCCAGCAGTTACCCGACAGGGGCCGACTATGGCTACACCTTC
j_gene: TRBJ1-2; v_gene: TRBV25-1; abundance: -; d_gene: TRBD1; CDR3aa: CASRATGTPLGYTF; CDR3nt: TGTGCCAGCAGGGCGACAGGGACACCTCTGGGCTACACCTTC
j_gene: TRBJ2-7; v_gene: TRBV5-1; abundance: -; d_gene: TRBD2; CDR3aa: CASSLGGSGSYEQYF; CDR3nt: TGCGCCAGCAGCCTGGGGGGTAGCGGGAGCTACGAGCAGTACTTC
j_gene: TRBJ2-3; v_gene: TRBV3-1/TRBV3-2; abundance: -; d_gene: TRBD2; CDR3aa: CASSHRRGGPDTQYF; CDR3nt: TGTGCCAGCAGCCACAGGCGGGGGGGCCCCGATACGCAGTATTTT
j_gene: TRBJ2-5; v_gene: TRBV6-2/TRBV6-3; abundance: -; d_gene: TRBD2; CDR3aa: CASSYILAGARQETQYF; CDR3nt: TGTGCCAGCAGTTATATTCTAGCGGGGGCCCGACAAGAGACCCAGTACTTC
j_gene: TRBJ1-2; v_gene: TRBV29-1; abundance: -; d_gene: -; CDR3aa: CSVDRQGGGYTF; CDR3nt: TGCAGCGTTGATAGGCAGGGAGGCGGCTACACCTTC
j_gene: TRBJ1-2; v_gene: TRBV3-1/TRBV3-2; abundance: -; d_gene: TRBD1; CDR3aa: CASSPGQRIDGYTF; CDR3nt: TGTGCCAGCAGCCCGGGACAGCGAATAGATGGCTACACCTTC